Below, one TCR beta chain is given with its context. V was cut by 3 bases and J by 7 bases, with 9 bases left in between. The CDR3 is 12 amino acids. Looked up from germline, CDR1 is GTSNPN and CDR2 is SVGIG (reference sequence). Clinical history as reported by participants underpinned cohort assignment. The source of the sample is a study of blood T cell repertoires in COVID-19. In the original processing: For nucleated cells, counts were estimated from reference gene primer amplification. TCRdb's table, derived via immunoSEQ multiplex PCR, lists solely in-frame clones and lacks some. The DNA gave D and trimming, while V, J and clone size come from that table. The sample consists of 190,000 or so clones, about 91% of them appearing once.

The receptor was derived from a man between 18 and 35 years old with acute COVID-19. The chain links TRBV30 to TRBJ1-4; D is unclear. The sequencing input was PBMCs or T cells enriched from blood (not recorded which). DNA of the CDR3: TGTGCCTGGAGCCCGGGAGGTGAAAAACTGTTTTTT. Translation: CAWSPGGEKLFF.